This is a list of T cell receptor beta chains from one sample in a study of T cells after yellow fever vaccination. MiXCR was run by TCRdb on the 5' RACE reads, yielding one entry per CDR3 protein. The sample includes hundreds of thousands of distinct CDR3 sequences, over 4.5% of them seen just once. The sample was CD4+ T cells sorted from PBMCs, taken on the day of the yellow fever booster vaccination. The receptors come from a man aged 18 to 35 who received the YFV17D yellow fever vaccine. Both conserved end residues are part of each CDR3. The D gene is left open where the match is weak. Not all rows give a size; the values are once, few, many and, for expanded clones, a class.

d_call,clone_size,j_call,cdr3_length,v_call,cdr3_aa,cdr3_nt
TRBD1,many,TRBJ2-7,13,TRBV5-1,CASSGDRKYEQYF,TGCGCCAGCAGCGGGGACAGGAAATACGAGCAGTACTTC
.,many,TRBJ2-5,14,TRBV4-1,CASSHPPQEETQYF,TGCGCCAGCAGCCACCCGCCCCAGGAGGAGACCCAGTACTTC
TRBD2,many,TRBJ2-2,17,TRBV5-1,CASSLASGGANTGELFF,TGCGCCAGCAGCTTGGCCAGCGGGGGCGCGAACACCGGGGAGCTGTTTTTT
.,few,TRBJ1-4,12,TRBV20-1,CSASRGEEKLFF,TGCAGTGCTAGTAGAGGTGAAGAAAAACTGTTTTTT
.,.,TRBJ2-3,13,TRBV29-1,CSVEGGPTDTQYF,TGCAGCGTTGAAGGGGGCCCCACAGATACGCAGTATTTT
.,few,TRBJ1-5,15,TRBV6-2/TRBV6-3,CASSHHVGFYQPQHF,TGTGCCAGCAGCCACCACGTCGGGTTTTATCAGCCCCAGCATTTT
TRBD1,.,TRBJ1-2,16,TRBV15,CATSRDGTGINYGYTF,TGTGCCACCAGCAGAGACGGGACAGGGATTAACTATGGCTACACCTTC
.,.,TRBJ2-5,15,TRBV5-1,CASSSEGSGPETQYF,TGCGCCAGCAGCTCCGAGGGCTCTGGACCAGAGACCCAGTACTTC
.,few,TRBJ1-6,14,TRBV19,CASSIQGLGSPLHF,TGTGCCAGTAGTATTCAGGGGCTAGGATCACCCCTCCACTTT
.,few,TRBJ2-2,13,TRBV10-3,CAIGGRPGGELFF,TGTGCCATCGGGGGTCGCCCAGGGGGGGAGCTGTTTTTT
TRBD1,.,TRBJ1-1,17,TRBV7-2,CASSLLGTGVLITEAFF,TGTGCCAGCAGCTTATTGGGGACAGGGGTGCTGATCACTGAAGCTTTCTTT
TRBD1,few,TRBJ2-2,16,TRBV6-1,CASRRDRVPNTGELFF,TGTGCCAGCAGACGCGACAGGGTCCCGAACACCGGGGAGCTGTTTTTT
TRBD2,once,TRBJ2-1,16,TRBV20-1,CSARQLAGGLYNEQFF,TGCAGTGCTAGGCAACTAGCGGGGGGTTTATACAATGAGCAGTTCTTC
.,.,TRBJ2-7,16,TRBV4-2,CASSQVSSGASYEQYF,TGTGCCAGCAGCCAAGTGTCGAGCGGCGCCTCCTACGAGCAGTACTTC
.,.,TRBJ2-1,14,TRBV27,CASSLERPAGEQFF,TGTGCCAGCAGTTTAGAACGACCAGCCGGGGAGCAGTTCTTC
.,.,TRBJ1-4,14,TRBV7-9,CASRPRGSDEKLFF,TGTGCCAGCAGACCAAGGGGGTCCGATGAAAAACTGTTTTTT
.,.,TRBJ1-2,14,TRBV7-6,CASSAQQGVYGYTF,TGTGCCAGCAGCGCACAACAGGGAGTCTATGGCTACACCTTC
.,few,TRBJ1-6,13,TRBV29-1,CSVSRDGNSPLHF,TGCAGCGTTTCTCGGGACGGGAATTCACCCCTCCACTTT
.,few,TRBJ2-2,15,TRBV7-9,CASSLVLMDTGELFF,TGTGCCAGCAGCTTAGTGCTCATGGACACCGGGGAGCTGTTTTTT
TRBD1,few,TRBJ1-1,18,TRBV18,CASSPTIMDRGIYTEAFF,TGTGCCAGCTCACCTACAATTATGGACAGGGGGATATACACTGAAGCTTTCTTT
.,.,TRBJ2-3,14,TRBV18,CASSPLRGPDTQYF,TGTGCCAGCTCACCTCTCAGGGGCCCAGATACGCAGTATTTT
.,.,TRBJ2-7,16,TRBV4-3,CASSQSPPGRYYEQYF,TGCGCCAGCAGCCAAAGCCCCCCAGGGAGGTACTACGAGCAGTACTTC
.,many,TRBJ2-7,13,TRBV20-1,CSANRRNSYEQYF,TGCAGTGCTAACCGGCGGAACTCCTACGAGCAGTACTTC
.,many,TRBJ2-5,14,TRBV11-2,CASRSNRHRETQYF,TGTGCCAGCAGGTCAAACCGCCATCGTGAGACCCAGTACTTC
TRBD2,.,TRBJ2-5,18,TRBV7-2,CASSRLAGGPGFEETQYF,TGTGCCAGCAGCCGTCTAGCGGGGGGGCCAGGGTTCGAAGAGACCCAGTACTTC
TRBD1,.,TRBJ2-3,15,TRBV5-1,CASSLVGQGSLTQYF,TGCGCCAGCAGCTTGGTGGGACAGGGGTCCCTCACGCAGTATTTT
.,few,TRBJ1-4,15,TRBV7-8,CASSFQTAKDEKLFF,TGTGCCAGCAGCTTCCAGACAGCCAAGGATGAAAAACTGTTTTTT
TRBD1,few,TRBJ2-1,17,TRBV3-1,CASSQRTGVPSYNEQFF,TGTGCCAGCAGCCAGAGGACAGGGGTACCCTCCTACAATGAGCAGTTCTTC
TRBD2,once,TRBJ2-1,14,TRBV20-1,CSAPGTSAGDEQFF,TGCAGTGCTCCCGGGACTAGCGCCGGCGATGAGCAGTTCTTC
TRBD1,many,TRBJ2-3,19,TRBV12-3/TRBV12-4,CASSTDRVSQSHDADTQYF,TGTGCCAGCAGCACTGACAGGGTCTCTCAAAGCCACGATGCCGATACGCAGTATTTT
.,.,TRBJ1-1,14,TRBV4-3,CASSQVGGETEAFF,TGCGCCAGCAGCCAAGTGGGGGGGGAGACTGAAGCTTTCTTT
.,few,TRBJ1-2,14,TRBV10-3,CAISESEISTGYTF,TGTGCCATCAGTGAGTCGGAAATCTCGACTGGCTACACCTTC
.,many,TRBJ1-1,13,TRBV19,CASSIGERGVAFF,TGTGCCAGTAGTATCGGAGAGAGAGGAGTGGCTTTCTTT
.,many,TRBJ1-2,13,TRBV11-2,CASSLGDYEGYTF,TGTGCCAGCAGCTTGGGGGACTATGAGGGCTACACCTTC
.,few,TRBJ2-3,16,TRBV12-3/TRBV12-4,CASSPPVSTSTDTQYF,TGTGCCAGCAGCCCCCCCGTCAGCACTAGCACAGATACGCAGTATTTT
TRBD1,.,TRBJ2-2,15,TRBV5-1,CASSGTTGLPGELFF,TGCGCCAGCAGCGGTACGACAGGGTTGCCCGGGGAGCTGTTTTTT
.,.,TRBJ2-7,15,TRBV6-2/TRBV6-3,CASSYVRRLLRKQYF,TGTGCCAGCAGTTACGTGAGACGGCTTCTACGAAAGCAGTACTTC
TRBD2,many,TRBJ2-3,15,TRBV9,CASSFSGGATDTQYF,TGTGCCAGCAGCTTTAGCGGGGGGGCCACAGATACGCAGTATTTT
TRBD2,many,TRBJ2-1,13,TRBV7-2,CASSPTSGSKQFF,TGTGCCAGCAGCCCGACTAGCGGGTCTAAGCAGTTCTTC
.,once,TRBJ2-3,15,TRBV7-2,CASSLGRVGTDTQYF,TGTGCCAGCAGCTTAGGCAGGGTCGGCACAGATACGCAGTATTTT
TRBD1,.,TRBJ2-5,13,TRBV30,CAWDRGPQETQYF,TGTGCCTGGGACAGGGGCCCCCAAGAGACCCAGTACTTC
.,many,TRBJ2-2,16,TRBV18,CASSLRQAQNTGELFF,TGTGCCAGCTCACTGCGACAGGCCCAGAACACCGGGGAGCTGTTTTTT
.,few,TRBJ2-7,14,TRBV6-5,CASIGRGRAYEQYF,TGTGCCAGCATTGGCAGGGGCAGGGCCTACGAGCAGTACTTC
.,.,TRBJ1-5,14,TRBV20-1,CSASRRGIRQPQHF,TGCAGTGCTAGCCGTAGGGGGATTCGTCAGCCCCAGCATTTT
TRBD1,few,TRBJ1-2,14,TRBV7-9,CASSSWDSPNGYTF,TGTGCCAGCAGCTCCTGGGACAGCCCCAATGGCTACACCTTC